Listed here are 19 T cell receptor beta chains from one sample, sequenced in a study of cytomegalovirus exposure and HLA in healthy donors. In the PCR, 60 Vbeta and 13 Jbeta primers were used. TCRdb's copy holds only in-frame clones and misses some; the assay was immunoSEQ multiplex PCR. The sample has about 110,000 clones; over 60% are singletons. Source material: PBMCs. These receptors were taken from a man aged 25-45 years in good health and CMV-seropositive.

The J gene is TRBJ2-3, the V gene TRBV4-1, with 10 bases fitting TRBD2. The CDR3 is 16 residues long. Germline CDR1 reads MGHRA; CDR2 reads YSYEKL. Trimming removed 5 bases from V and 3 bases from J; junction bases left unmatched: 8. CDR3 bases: TGCGCCAGCAGCTCCCTCCAGCGGGGGGGAACAGATACGCAGTATTTT. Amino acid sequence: CASSSLQRGGTDTQYF.

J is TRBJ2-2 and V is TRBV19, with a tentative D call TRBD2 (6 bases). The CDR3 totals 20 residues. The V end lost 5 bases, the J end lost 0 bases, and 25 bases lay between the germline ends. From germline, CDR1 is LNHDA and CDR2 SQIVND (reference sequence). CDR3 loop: CASSLREVDATFSNTGELFF. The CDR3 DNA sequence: TGTGCCAGTAGTCTCAGGGAGGTTGACGCCACGTTTTCGAACACCGGGGAGCTGTTTTTT.

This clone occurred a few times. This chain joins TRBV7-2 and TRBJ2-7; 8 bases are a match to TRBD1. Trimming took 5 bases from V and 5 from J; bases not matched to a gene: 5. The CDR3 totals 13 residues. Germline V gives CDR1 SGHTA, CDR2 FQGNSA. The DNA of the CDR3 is TGTGCCAGCAGCCGGACAGGGCCCCACGAGCAGTACTTC. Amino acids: CASSRTGPHEQYF.

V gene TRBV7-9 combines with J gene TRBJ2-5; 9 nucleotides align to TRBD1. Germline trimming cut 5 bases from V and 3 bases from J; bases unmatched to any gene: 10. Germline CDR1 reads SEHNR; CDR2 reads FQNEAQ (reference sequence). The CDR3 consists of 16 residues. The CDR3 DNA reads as TGTGCCAGCAGCCCCCGGACAGGGGCGGGGAAAGAGACCCAGTACTTC. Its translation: CASSPRTGAGKETQYF.

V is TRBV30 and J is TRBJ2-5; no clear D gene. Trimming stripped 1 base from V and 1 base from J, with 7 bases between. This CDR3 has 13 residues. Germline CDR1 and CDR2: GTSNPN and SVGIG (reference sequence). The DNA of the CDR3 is TGTGCCTGGAGTGCCGGAGTCCAAGAGACCCAGTACTTC. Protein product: CAWSAGVQETQYF.

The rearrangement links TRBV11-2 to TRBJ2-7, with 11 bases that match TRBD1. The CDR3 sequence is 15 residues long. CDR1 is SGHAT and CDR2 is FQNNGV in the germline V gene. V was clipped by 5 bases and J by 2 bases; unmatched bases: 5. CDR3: CASSRVGQGAYEQYF. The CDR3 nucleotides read TGTGCCAGCAGCAGAGTGGGACAGGGGGCCTACGAGCAGTACTTC. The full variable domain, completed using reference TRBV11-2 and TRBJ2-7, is EAGVAQSPRYKIIEKRQSVAFWCNPISGHATLYWYQQILGQGPKLLIQFQNNGVVDDSQLPKDRFSAERLKGVDSTLKIQPAKLEDSAVYLCASSRVGQGAYEQYFGPGTRLTVT.

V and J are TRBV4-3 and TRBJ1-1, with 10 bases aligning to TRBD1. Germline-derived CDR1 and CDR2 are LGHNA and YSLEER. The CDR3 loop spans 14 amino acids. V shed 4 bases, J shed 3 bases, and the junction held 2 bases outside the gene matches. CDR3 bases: TGCGCCAGCAGCCCGGGGACAGGGGACACTGAAGCTTTCTTT. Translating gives CASSPGTGDTEAFF.

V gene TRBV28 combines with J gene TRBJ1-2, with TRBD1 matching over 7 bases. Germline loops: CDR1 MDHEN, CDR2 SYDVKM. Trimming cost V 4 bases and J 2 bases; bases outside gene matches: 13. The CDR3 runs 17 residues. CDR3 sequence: CASSSHRPGQRNYGYTF. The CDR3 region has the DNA TGTGCCAGCAGTTCTCACCGACCGGGACAGAGGAACTATGGCTACACCTTC.

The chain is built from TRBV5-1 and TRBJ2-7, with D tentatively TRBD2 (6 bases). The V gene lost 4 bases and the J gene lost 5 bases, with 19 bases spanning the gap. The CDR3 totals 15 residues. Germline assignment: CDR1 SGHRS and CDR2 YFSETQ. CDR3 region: CASSPGGLGYDEQYF. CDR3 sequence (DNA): TGCGCCAGCAGCCCCGGGGGACTGGGATACGACGAGCAGTACTTC. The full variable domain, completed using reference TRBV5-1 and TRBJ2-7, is KAGVTQTPRYLIKTRGQQVTLSCSPISGHRSVSWYQQTPGQGLQFLFEYFSETQRNKGNFPGRFSGRQFSNSRSEMNVSTLELGDSALYLCASSPGGLGYDEQYFGPGTRLTVT.

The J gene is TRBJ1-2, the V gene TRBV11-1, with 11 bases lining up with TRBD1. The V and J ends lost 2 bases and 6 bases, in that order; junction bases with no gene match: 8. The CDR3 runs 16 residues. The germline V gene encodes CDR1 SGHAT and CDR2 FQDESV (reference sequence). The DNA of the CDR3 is TGTGCCAGCAGCTTAAGTTGGACAGGGGGCACAAATGGCTACACCTTC. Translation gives CASSLSWTGGTNGYTF.

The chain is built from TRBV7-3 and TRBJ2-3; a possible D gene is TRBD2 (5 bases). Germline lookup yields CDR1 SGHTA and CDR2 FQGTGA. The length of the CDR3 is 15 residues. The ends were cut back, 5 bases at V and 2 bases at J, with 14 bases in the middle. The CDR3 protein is CASSRGRAPTDTQYF. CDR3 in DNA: TGTGCCAGCAGCCGGGGTCGGGCACCCACAGATACGCAGTATTTT.

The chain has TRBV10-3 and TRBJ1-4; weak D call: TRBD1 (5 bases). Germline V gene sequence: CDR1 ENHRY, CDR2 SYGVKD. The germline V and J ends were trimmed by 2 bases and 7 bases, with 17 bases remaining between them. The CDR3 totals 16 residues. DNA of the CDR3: TGTGCCATCAGTGAGACTCCCCCGGGGGGGGGTGAAAAACTGTTTTTT. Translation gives CAISETPPGGGEKLFF.

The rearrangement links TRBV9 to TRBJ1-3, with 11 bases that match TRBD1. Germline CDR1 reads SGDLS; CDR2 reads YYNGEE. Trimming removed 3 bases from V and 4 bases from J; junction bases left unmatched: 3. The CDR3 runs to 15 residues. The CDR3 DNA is TGTGCCAGCAGCGCGGACAGGGGGCTAGGAAACACCATATATTTT. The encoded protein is CASSADRGLGNTIYF.

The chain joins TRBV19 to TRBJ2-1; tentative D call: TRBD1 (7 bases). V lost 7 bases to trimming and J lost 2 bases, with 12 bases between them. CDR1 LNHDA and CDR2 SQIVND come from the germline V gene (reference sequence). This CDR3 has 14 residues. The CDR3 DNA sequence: TGTGCCAGTACCTCAGGGGGGACCTACAATGAGCAGTTCTTC. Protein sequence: CASTSGGTYNEQFF.

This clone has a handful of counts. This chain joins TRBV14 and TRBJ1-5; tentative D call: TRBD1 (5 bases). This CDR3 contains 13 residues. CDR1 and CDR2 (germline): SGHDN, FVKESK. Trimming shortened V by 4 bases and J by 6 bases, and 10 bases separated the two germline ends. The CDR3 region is CASSRYQGQPQHF. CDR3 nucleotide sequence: TGTGCCAGCAGCCGCTACCAGGGTCAGCCCCAGCATTTT.

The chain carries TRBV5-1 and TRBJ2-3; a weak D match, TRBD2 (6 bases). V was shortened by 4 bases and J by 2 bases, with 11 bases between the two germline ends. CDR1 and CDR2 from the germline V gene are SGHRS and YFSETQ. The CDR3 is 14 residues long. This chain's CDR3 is CASSPGLSTDTQYF. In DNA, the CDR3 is TGCGCCAGCAGCCCGGGACTTTCCACAGATACGCAGTATTTT.

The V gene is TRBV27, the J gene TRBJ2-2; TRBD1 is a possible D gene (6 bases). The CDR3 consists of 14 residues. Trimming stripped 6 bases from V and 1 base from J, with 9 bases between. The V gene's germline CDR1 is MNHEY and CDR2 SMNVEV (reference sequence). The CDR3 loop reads CASSRTVNTGELFF. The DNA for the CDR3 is TGTGCCAGCAGCCGGACAGTGAACACCGGGGAGCTGTTTTTT.

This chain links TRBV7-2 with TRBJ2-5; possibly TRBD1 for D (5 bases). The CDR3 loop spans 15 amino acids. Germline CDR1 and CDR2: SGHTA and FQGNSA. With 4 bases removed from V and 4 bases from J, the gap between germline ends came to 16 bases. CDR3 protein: CASSSFGQSGETQYF. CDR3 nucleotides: TGTGCCAGCAGCTCGTTTGGACAAAGTGGAGAGACCCAGTACTTC.

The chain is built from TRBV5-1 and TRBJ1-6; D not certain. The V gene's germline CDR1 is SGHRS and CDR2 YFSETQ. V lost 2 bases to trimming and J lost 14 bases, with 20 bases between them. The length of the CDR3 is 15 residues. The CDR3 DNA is TGCGCCAGCAGCTTTACTCCTAACGGGGAAAACACCCTCCACTTT. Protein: CASSFTPNGENTLHF.